This T cell receptor (beta chain) was documented in a study of human T cells and chemical hapten exposure. From the RACE reads, TCRdb called clonotypes with MiXCR, one entry per CDR3 protein. The sample holds 150,000 or so distinct CDR3 sequences, 14% seen once. Germline CDR1 reads SGHTA; CDR2 reads FQGNSA. The CDR3 loop spans 12 amino acids. The V end lost 6 bases, the J end lost 4 bases, and 7 bases lay between the germline ends. As for time point: patch test 1, 2 weeks after DPC sensitization. The treatment denotes: therapeutic diphenylcyclopropenone sensitization with weekly scalp DPC. Material: whole blood, obtained in connection with sensitization to the hapten diphenylcyclopropenone (DPC). This clonotype originated in a woman in her thirties with alopecia areata. Some clones in this sample may be carry-over from other donors' samples. The chain carries TRBV7-2 and TRBJ2-1; D unresolved. CDR3 residues: CASRENYNEQFF. The CDR3 DNA follows: TGTGCCAGCAGGGAAAATTACAATGAGCAGTTCTTC.